The clone carrying this TCR beta chain was seen ten or more times. The record originates from a study of identical twins. Germline V gene lookup returns CDR1 MNHEY and CDR2 SVGEGT. CDR3 length: 14 residues. The V end was cut by 2 bases, the J end by 4 bases, with 9 bases between. From the 5' RACE reads, TCRdb called clonotypes with MiXCR, one entry per CDR3 protein. The sample yields about 690,000 distinct CDR3 sequences, less than 7% seen once. The sample was naive T cells sorted from blood. The rearrangement uses TRBV6-2 or TRBV6-3 and TRBJ2-1; D could derive from TRBD1 or TRBD2 (5 bases each). The source of this sequence is a man between 18 and 29 years old in good health. CDR3 protein: CASSYMGVYNEQFF. CDR3 in DNA: TGTGCCAGCAGTTACATGGGGGTGTACAATGAGCAGTTCTTC.